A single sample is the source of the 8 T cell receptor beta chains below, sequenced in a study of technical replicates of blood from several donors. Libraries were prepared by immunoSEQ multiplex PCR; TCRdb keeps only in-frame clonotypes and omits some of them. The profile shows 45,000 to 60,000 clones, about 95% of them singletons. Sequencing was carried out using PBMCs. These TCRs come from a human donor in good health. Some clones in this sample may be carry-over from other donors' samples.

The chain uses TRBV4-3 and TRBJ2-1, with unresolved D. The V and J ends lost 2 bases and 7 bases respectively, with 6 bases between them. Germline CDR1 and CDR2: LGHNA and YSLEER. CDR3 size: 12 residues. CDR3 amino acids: CASSQKPNEQFF. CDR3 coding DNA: TGCGCCAGCAGCCAAAAGCCTAATGAGCAGTTCTTC.

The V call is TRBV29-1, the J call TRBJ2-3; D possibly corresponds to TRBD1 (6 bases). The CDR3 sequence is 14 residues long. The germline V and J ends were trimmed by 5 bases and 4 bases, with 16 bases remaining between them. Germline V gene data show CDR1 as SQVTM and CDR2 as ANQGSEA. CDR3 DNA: TGCAGCGTTCGCGGTGGGGGCCGGGCAGATACGCAGTATTTT. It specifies CSVRGGGRADTQYF.

This CDR3 is CASSANPGTSNEQFF. CDR3 nucleotides: TGTGCCAGCAGCGCCAACCCCGGGACTAGCAATGAGCAGTTCTTC. This chain connects TRBV11-3 to TRBJ2-1; 8 nucleotides agree with TRBD2. Per the germline V gene, CDR1 is SGHNT and CDR2 is YENEEA. The trim removed 5 bases at V and 6 bases at J, leaving 9 bases unmatched. This CDR3 contains 15 residues.

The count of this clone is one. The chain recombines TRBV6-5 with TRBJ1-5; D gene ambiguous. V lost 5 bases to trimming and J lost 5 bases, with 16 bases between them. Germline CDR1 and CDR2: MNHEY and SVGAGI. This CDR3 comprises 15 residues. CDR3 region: CASSPRLLHDQPQHF. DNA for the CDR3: TGTGCCAGCAGTCCCCGACTCTTGCATGATCAGCCCCAGCATTTT.

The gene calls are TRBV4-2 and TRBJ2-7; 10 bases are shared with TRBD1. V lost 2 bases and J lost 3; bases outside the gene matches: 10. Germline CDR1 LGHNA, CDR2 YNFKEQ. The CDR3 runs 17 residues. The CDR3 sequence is CASSQKLRGQGFYEQYF. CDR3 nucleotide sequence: TGTGCCAGCAGCCAAAAGTTGCGGGGACAGGGGTTCTACGAGCAGTACTTC.

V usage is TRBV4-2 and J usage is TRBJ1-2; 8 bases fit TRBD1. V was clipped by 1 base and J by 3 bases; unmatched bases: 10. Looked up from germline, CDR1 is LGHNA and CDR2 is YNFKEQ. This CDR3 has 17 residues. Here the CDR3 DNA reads TGTGCCAGCAGCCAAGGATTCCTAAACAGGGGGGACTATGGCTACACCTTC. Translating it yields CASSQGFLNRGDYGYTF.

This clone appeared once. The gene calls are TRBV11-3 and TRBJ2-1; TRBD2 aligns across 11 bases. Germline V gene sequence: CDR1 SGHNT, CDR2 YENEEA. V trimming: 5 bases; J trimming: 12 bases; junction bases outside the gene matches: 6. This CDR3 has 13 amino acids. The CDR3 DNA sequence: TGTGCCAGCAGCGAGACTAGCGGGACCTGGCAGTTCTTC. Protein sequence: CASSETSGTWQFF.

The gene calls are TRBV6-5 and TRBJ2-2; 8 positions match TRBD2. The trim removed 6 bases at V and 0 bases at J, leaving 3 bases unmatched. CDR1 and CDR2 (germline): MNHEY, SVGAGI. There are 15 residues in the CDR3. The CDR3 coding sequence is TGTGCCAGCAGATTACTAGCGGCGAACACCGGGGAGCTGTTTTTT. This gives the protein CASRLLAANTGELFF.